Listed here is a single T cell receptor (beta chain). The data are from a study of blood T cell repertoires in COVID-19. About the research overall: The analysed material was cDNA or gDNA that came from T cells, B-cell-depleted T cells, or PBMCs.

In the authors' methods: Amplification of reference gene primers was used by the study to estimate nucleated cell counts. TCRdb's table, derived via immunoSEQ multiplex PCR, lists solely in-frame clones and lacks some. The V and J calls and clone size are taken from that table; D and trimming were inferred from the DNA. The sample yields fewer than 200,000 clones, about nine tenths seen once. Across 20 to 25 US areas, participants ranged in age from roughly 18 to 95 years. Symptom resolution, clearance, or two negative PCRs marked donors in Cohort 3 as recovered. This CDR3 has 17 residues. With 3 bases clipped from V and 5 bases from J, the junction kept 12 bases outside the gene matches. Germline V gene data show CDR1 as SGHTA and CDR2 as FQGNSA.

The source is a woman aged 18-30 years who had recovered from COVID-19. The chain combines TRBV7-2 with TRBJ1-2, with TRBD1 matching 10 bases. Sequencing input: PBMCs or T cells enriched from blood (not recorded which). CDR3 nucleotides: TGTGCCAGCAGCTTTGGACAGGGGGAGGGAAGAGGGTATGGCTACACCTTC. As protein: CASSFGQGEGRGYGYTF.